This T cell receptor beta chain was retrieved from a study of blood T cell repertoires in COVID-19. Study in general: Acute and convalescent COVID-19 samples came from the United States, Italy and Spain.

Original processing methods: Amplification of reference gene primers provided the estimated nucleated cell counts. Libraries were prepared by immunoSEQ multiplex PCR; TCRdb keeps only in-frame clonotypes and omits some of them. Clone size and V and J calls were adopted from that table, with D and trimming inferred from the DNA. The table shows 95,000 to 150,000 clones, with around 80% occurring only once. This CDR3 comprises 14 residues. The V and J ends lost 6 bases and 8 bases, in that order; junction bases with no gene match: 10. The germline gives CDR1 SGHTA, CDR2 FQGNSA. The sequenced sample was peripheral blood. The TCR sequence derives from a man aged 55 to 70 with active or convalescent COVID-19. The V gene is TRBV7-2, the J gene TRBJ2-1, with 7 positions matching TRBD2. CDR3 residues: CASSPGLDWHEQFF. CDR3 sequence (DNA): TGTGCCAGCAGTCCCGGACTAGATTGGCATGAGCAGTTCTTC.